Listed here are 28 T cell receptor beta chains from one sample, sequenced in a study of identical twins. In TCRdb, the 5' RACE reads were re-called with MiXCR into one record per CDR3 protein. The sample includes 690,000 or so distinct CDR3 sequences, roughly 8% of them seen just once. These records were also assigned to another study, of yellow fever vaccine responses in identical twins.

The sample consisted of PBMCs. The origin of the receptors is a woman younger than 35 in good health.

The V call is TRBV5-1, the J call TRBJ2-2, with 8 bases identical to TRBD1. CDR1 and CDR2 (germline): SGHRS, YFSETQ. The trim removed 4 bases at V and 3 bases at J, leaving 8 bases unmatched. This CDR3 has 16 amino acids. This CDR3 reads CASSLPTGGDTGELFF. CDR3 nucleotide sequence: TGCGCCAGCAGCCTTCCTACAGGGGGAGACACCGGGGAGCTGTTTTTT.

This clonotype was counted between two and nine times. The rearrangement joins TRBV9 to TRBJ2-1; D perhaps matches TRBD2 (5 bases). The CDR3 is made up of 15 amino acids. V lost 4 bases, J lost 0 bases, and 11 bases lay in between. Germline V gene sequence: CDR1 SGDLS, CDR2 YYNGEE. Written as DNA, the CDR3 is TGTGCCAGCAGCACGATAGCGTTCTCCTACAATGAGCAGTTCTTC. It codes for CASSTIAFSYNEQFF.

This clonotype was counted only a few times. The chain employs TRBV4-2 and TRBJ2-1, with 11 positions matching TRBD2. The germline CDR1 and CDR2 sequences are LGHNA and YNFKEQ. Trimming removed 0 bases from V and 1 base from J; junction bases left unmatched: 11. This CDR3 spans 20 amino acids. CDR3 DNA sequence: TGTGCCAGCAGCCAAGATCCTGCACTAGCGGGGGACCTATCCTACAATGAGCAGTTCTTC. Translated: CASSQDPALAGDLSYNEQFF.

This clonotype was observed at least ten times. The V and J genes are TRBV12-3 or TRBV12-4 and TRBJ2-1; no clear D. This CDR3 comprises 13 residues. V was cut by 1 base and J by 6 bases, with 7 bases left in between. The CDR3 reads CASSLVFPNEQFF. The CDR3 DNA sequence: TGTGCCAGCAGTTTAGTTTTTCCCAATGAGCAGTTCTTC.

The chain links TRBV4-2 to TRBJ2-1, with 10 bases lining up with TRBD2. Looked up from germline, CDR1 is LGHNA and CDR2 is YNFKEQ. This CDR3 spans 17 amino acids. The trim removed 4 bases at V and 9 bases at J, leaving 15 bases unmatched. The CDR3 spells CASSPSGGAYSLGEQFF. The CDR3 nucleotides are TGTGCCAGCAGCCCGAGCGGGGGGGCCTATTCTCTGGGTGAGCAGTTCTTC.

This clonotype showed up many times. The rearrangement uses TRBV7-2 and TRBJ1-5, with a possible D match to TRBD1 (5 bases). The CDR3 spans 13 residues. Trimming removed 0 bases from V and 7 bases from J, with 7 bases in between. Germline CDR1 reads SGHTA; CDR2 reads FQGNSA. The CDR3 nucleotides are TGTGCCAGCAGCTTAGCAAGGGACCAGCCCCAGCATTTT. Translated, it gives CASSLARDQPQHF.

This clonotype has just a few counts. The chain links TRBV2 to TRBJ2-7; D is perhaps TRBD1 (6 bases). Germline assignment: CDR1 SNHLY and CDR2 FYNNEI. Trimming removed 3 bases from V and 5 bases from J, with 14 bases in between. The CDR3 totals 14 residues. The CDR3 is CASSDSNRAHEQYF. In DNA, the CDR3 is TGTGCCAGCAGTGATTCGAACAGGGCCCACGAGCAGTACTTC.

The CDR3 here is CASSQERGLAGETQYF. The DNA for the CDR3 is TGTGCCAGCAGCCAAGAGAGGGGACTAGCAGGAGAGACCCAGTACTTC. V and J are TRBV3-1 and TRBJ2-5; 9 bases are shared with TRBD2. The CDR3 is 16 amino acids. Germline V gene sequence: CDR1 LGHDT, CDR2 YNNKEL (reference sequence). Losses at the gene ends were 0 bases for V and 4 bases for J; bases not matched to a gene: 6.

This clonotype has a handful of counts. V and J are TRBV28 and TRBJ2-2; D possibly corresponds to TRBD1 (6 bases). The CDR3 extends over 14 amino acids. Germline CDR1 MDHEN, CDR2 SYDVKM. The CDR3 bases are TGTGTAACTACAGGGTGGAAGAACACCGGGGAGCTGTTTTTT. Its translation is CVTTGWKNTGELFF.

V is TRBV20-1 and J is TRBJ2-7; no reliable D call. The CDR3 length is 13 residues. V lost 2 bases and J lost 0, with 8 bases in between. Looked up from germline, CDR1 is DFQATT and CDR2 is SNEGSKA (reference sequence). DNA for the CDR3: TGCAGTGCTAGACACGAGAGCTCCTACGAGCAGTACTTC. Translated: CSARHESSYEQYF.

The gene calls are TRBV11-3 and TRBJ2-2, with 11 bases that match TRBD2. J lost 2 bases, V lost 6 bases, and 2 bases had no gene match. The CDR3 contains 15 residues. Germline CDR1 SGHNT, CDR2 YENEEA. CDR3 nucleotide sequence: TGTGCCAGCAGTACTAGCGGGGGCAACACCGGGGAGCTGTTTTTT. Translation gives CASSTSGGNTGELFF.

This clonotype was found a few times. The J gene is TRBJ1-1, the V gene TRBV2; D not certain. The CDR3 covers 13 residues. Per germline, CDR1 SNHLY and CDR2 FYNNEI. Trimming cost V 7 bases and J 0 bases, with 9 bases left between them. The CDR3 nucleotides read TGTGCCAGCACGGAGGTGATGAACACTGAAGCTTTCTTT. Its protein is CASTEVMNTEAFF. Using reference TRBV2 and TRBJ1-1 for the parts outside the CDR3, the full variable domain is EPEVTQTPSHQVTQMGQEVILRCVPISNHLYFYWYRQILGQKVEFLVSFYNNEISEKSEIFDDQFSVERPDGSNFTLKIRSTKLEDSAMYFCASTEVMNTEAFFGQGTRLTVV.

This clonotype has a handful of counts. This chain connects TRBV14 to TRBJ1-1; D uncertain. Trimming took off 1 base at V and 11 bases at J, with 8 bases between the two ends. From germline, CDR1 is SGHDN and CDR2 FVKESK. The CDR3 is 11 residues long. The DNA for the CDR3 is TGTGCCAGCAGCCAAGGACGGACGGCTTTCTTT. Translated: CASSQGRTAFF.

At least ten counts were recorded for this clonotype. This rearrangement joins TRBV27 to TRBJ2-7; D remains ambiguous. The V end was cut by 0 bases, the J end by 0 bases, with 6 bases between. The CDR3 totals 14 residues. The germline CDR1 and CDR2 sequences are MNHEY and SMNVEV (reference sequence). The CDR3 is CASSLSRYSYEQYF. The CDR3 DNA follows: TGTGCCAGCAGTTTATCGCGCTACTCCTACGAGCAGTACTTC.

Only a few counts were recorded for this clonotype. The genes are TRBV12-3 or TRBV12-4 and TRBJ2-2, with a weak D call TRBD1 (5 bases). V was trimmed by 2 bases and J by 1 base, leaving 8 bases between them. This CDR3 has 15 residues. CDR3 nucleotides: TGTGCCAGCAGTTTAATAACAGGGAACACCGGGGAGCTGTTTTTT. Its translation: CASSLITGNTGELFF.

There are many counts of this clonotype. This sequence joins TRBV2 and TRBJ2-1; 10 bases match TRBD2. The CDR3 is 16 amino acids. Germline V lookup: CDR1 SNHLY, CDR2 FYNNEI. Losses at the gene ends were 6 bases for V and 3 bases for J; bases not matched to a gene: 8. CDR3 sequence (DNA): TGTGCCAGCAGGGAGCTAGCGGGAGCCCTCTACAATGAGCAGTTCTTC. Translated, it gives CASRELAGALYNEQFF. Combining the CDR3 with reference TRBV2 and TRBJ2-1 gives the whole variable domain EPEVTQTPSHQVTQMGQEVILRCVPISNHLYFYWYRQILGQKVEFLVSFYNNEISEKSEIFDDQFSVERPDGSNFTLKIRSTKLEDSAMYFCASRELAGALYNEQFFGPGTRLTVL.

The chain is built from TRBV5-1 and TRBJ2-6; D not resolved. CDR1 and CDR2 from the germline V gene are SGHRS and YFSETQ. The CDR3 length is 14 residues. The V end was cut by 0 bases, the J end by 6 bases, with 7 bases between. CDR3 protein: CASSLEVEANVLTF. CDR3 nucleotides: TGCGCCAGCAGCTTGGAGGTGGAGGCCAACGTCCTGACTTTC.

CDR3 sequence: CASSQDIGLAGSKRSLAKNIQYF. CDR3 DNA sequence: TGCGCCAGCAGCCAAGATATAGGACTAGCGGGTAGTAAGCGAAGTTTAGCCAAAAACATTCAGTACTTC. This chain links TRBV4-1 with TRBJ2-4; the match to TRBD2 covers 11 bases. J gave up 0 bases and V 0 bases, and 19 bases lay outside the gene matches. Germline CDR1 and CDR2: MGHRA and YSYEKL. CDR3 length: 23 amino acids.

This clonotype was recorded many times. The genes are TRBV7-9 and TRBJ2-7; TRBD2 matches at 7 bases. Germline trimming cut 8 bases from V and 3 bases from J; bases unmatched to any gene: 4. The length of the CDR3 is 12 residues. From germline, CDR1 is SEHNR and CDR2 FQNEAQ (reference sequence). CDR3 DNA sequence: TGTGCCAGCGGGCGGGAGAACTACGAGCAGTACTTC. Translation: CASGRENYEQYF. The whole variable domain, remainder taken from reference TRBV7-9 and TRBJ2-7, is DTGVSQNPRHKITKRGQNVTFRCDPISEHNRLYWYRQTLGQGPEFLTYFQNEAQLEKSRLLSDRFSAERPKGSFSTLEIQRTEQGDSAMYLCASGRENYEQYFGPGTRLTVT.

DNA of the CDR3: TGTGCCAGCAGAGGAAGGATCTTCGGGGATACGCAGTATTTT. Amino acids: CASRGRIFGDTQYF. The J gene is TRBJ2-3, the V gene TRBV6-1; D uncertain. Looked up from germline, CDR1 is MNHNS and CDR2 is SASEGT. CDR3 length: 14 residues. The V end was cut by 6 bases, the J end by 6 bases, with 16 bases between.

V is TRBV29-1 and J is TRBJ2-7; 8 bases map to TRBD1. Germline V gives CDR1 SQVTM, CDR2 ANQGSEA. This CDR3 has 14 residues. V was pared by 5 bases and J by 2 bases, with 8 bases of the junction left unmatched. This CDR3 is CSVLGQATPYEQYF. DNA for the CDR3: TGCAGCGTTCTGGGACAGGCGACCCCCTACGAGCAGTACTTC.

This clonotype has at least ten counts. The CDR3 DNA reads TGTGCCAGCAGCAAACCGACGACAGTGAACACTGAAGCTTTCTTT. Its protein is CASSKPTTVNTEAFF. The rearrangement uses TRBV7-9 and TRBJ1-1; weak D call: TRBD1 (5 bases). V was pared by 5 bases and J by 0 bases, with 13 bases between. CDR1 and CDR2 (germline): SEHNR, FQNEAQ (reference sequence). This CDR3 region has 15 residues.

This clonotype was observed at least ten times. J is TRBJ2-1 and V is TRBV5-1, with D perhaps matching TRBD2 (6 bases). V lost 2 bases to trimming and J lost 9 bases, with 15 bases between them. The CDR3 spans 14 residues. The germline V gene has CDR1 SGHRS and CDR2 YFSETQ. This CDR3 is CASSFLVSSVEQFF. The CDR3 DNA sequence: TGCGCCAGCAGCTTTCTCGTTTCTAGCGTTGAGCAGTTCTTC.

This clonotype occurred many times. This chain uses TRBV4-3 with TRBJ2-5; 8 nucleotides match TRBD2. V lost 4 bases and J lost 6; bases outside the gene matches: 10. The CDR3 is 15 residues long. Germline-derived CDR1 and CDR2 are LGHNA and YSLEER. Written as DNA, the CDR3 is TGCGCCAGCAGCCCTACCGGGACTAGTTTTAAGACCCAGTACTTC. Amino acid sequence: CASSPTGTSFKTQYF.

This clonotype has more than one count but fewer than ten. The chain is built from TRBV7-9 and TRBJ2-7; 7 positions match TRBD1. The V gene's germline CDR1 is SEHNR and CDR2 FQNEAQ (reference sequence). The CDR3 is 15 residues long. The V gene end was trimmed by 0 bases and the J gene end by 5 bases; junction bases not matched to a gene: 7. CDR3 amino acids: CASSLADREGHEQYF. As DNA, the CDR3 is TGTGCCAGCAGCTTAGCAGACAGGGAAGGCCACGAGCAGTACTTC.

This clonotype was seen more than once but under ten times. The chain is built from TRBV3-1 and TRBJ1-2; no reliable D call. V shed 0 bases and J shed 5 bases, with 7 bases lying between them. Germline CDR1 reads LGHDT; CDR2 reads YNNKEL (reference sequence). The CDR3 covers 13 residues. DNA for the CDR3: TGTGCCAGCAGCCAAGATCACGTGTATGGCTACACCTTC. It encodes CASSQDHVYGYTF.

The table lists this clonotype with many counts. V and J are TRBV12-3 or TRBV12-4 and TRBJ2-1, with 10 positions matching TRBD1. Trimming took 3 bases from V and 5 from J; bases not matched to a gene: 7. This CDR3 has 16 residues. In DNA, the CDR3 is TGTGCCAGCAGTTTGTACCGGGACAGGGGCGACAATGAGCAGTTCTTC. It codes for CASSLYRDRGDNEQFF.

V usage is TRBV28 and J usage is TRBJ2-1; D call uncertain. This CDR3 comprises 15 residues. V was cut by 6 bases and J by 0 bases, with 12 bases left in between. Looked up from germline, CDR1 is MDHEN and CDR2 is SYDVKM. The CDR3 loop is CASRPDQSSYNEQFF. CDR3 DNA: TGTGCCAGCAGACCCGACCAGAGCTCCTACAATGAGCAGTTCTTC.